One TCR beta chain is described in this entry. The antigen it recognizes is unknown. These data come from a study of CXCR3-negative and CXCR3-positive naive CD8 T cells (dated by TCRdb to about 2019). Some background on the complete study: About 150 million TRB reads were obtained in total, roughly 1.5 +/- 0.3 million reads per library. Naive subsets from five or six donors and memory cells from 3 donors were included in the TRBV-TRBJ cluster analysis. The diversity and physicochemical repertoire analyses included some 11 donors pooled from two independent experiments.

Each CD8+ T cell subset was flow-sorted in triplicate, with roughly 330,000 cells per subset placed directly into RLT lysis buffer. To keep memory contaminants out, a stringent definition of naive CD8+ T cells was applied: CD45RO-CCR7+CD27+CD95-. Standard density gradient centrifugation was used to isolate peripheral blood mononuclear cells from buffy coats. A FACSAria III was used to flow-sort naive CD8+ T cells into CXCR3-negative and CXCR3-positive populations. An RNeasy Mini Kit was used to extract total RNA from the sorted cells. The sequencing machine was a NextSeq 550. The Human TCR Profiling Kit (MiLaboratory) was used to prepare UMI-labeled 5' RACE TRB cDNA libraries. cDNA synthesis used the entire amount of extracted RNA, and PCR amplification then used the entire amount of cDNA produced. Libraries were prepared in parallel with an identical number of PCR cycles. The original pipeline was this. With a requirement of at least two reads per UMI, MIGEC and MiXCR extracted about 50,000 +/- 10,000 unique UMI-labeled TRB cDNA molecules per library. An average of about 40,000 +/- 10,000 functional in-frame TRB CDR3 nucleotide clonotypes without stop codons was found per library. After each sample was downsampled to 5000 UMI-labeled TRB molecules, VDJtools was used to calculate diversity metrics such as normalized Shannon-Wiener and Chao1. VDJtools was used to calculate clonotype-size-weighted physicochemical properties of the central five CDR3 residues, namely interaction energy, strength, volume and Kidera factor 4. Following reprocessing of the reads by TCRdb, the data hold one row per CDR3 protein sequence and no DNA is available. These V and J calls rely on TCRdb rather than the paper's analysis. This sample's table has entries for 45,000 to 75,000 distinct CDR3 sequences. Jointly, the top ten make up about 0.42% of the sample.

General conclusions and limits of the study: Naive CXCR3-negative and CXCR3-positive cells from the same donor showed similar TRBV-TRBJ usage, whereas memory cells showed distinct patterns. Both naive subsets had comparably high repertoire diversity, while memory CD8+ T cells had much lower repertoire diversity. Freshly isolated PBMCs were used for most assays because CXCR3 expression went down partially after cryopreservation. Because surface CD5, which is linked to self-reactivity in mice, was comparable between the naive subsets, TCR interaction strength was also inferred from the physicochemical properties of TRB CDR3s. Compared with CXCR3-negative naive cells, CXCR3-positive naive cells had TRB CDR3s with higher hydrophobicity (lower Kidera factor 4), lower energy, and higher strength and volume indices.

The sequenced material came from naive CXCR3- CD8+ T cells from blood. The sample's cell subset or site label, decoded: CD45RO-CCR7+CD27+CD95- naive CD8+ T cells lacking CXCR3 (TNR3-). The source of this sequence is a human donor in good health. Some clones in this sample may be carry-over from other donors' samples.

The CDR3 has the sequence CASRLSSGGGYEQYF. The sequence is built from TRBV28 and TRBJ2-7; the D call of TRBD2 rests on TCRdb alone, since no DNA is present to check it. The CDR3 holds 15 amino acids from the cysteine to the phenylalanine. No DNA appears here. The germline V gene yields MDHEN for CDR1 and SYDVKM for CDR2.